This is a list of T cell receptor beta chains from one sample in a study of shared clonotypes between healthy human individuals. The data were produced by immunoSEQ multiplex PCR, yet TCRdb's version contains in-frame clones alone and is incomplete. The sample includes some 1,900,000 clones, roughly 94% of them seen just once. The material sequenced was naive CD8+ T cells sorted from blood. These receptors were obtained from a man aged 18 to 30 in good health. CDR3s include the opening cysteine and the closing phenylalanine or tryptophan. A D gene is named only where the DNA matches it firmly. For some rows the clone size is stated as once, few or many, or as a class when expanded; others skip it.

CDR3 protein: CASSKPDRDPNYGYTF; CDR3 DNA: TGTGCCAGCAGCAAACCCGACAGGGATCCCAACTATGGCTACACCTTC; clone size: once; J gene: TRBJ1-2; D gene: TRBD1; V gene: TRBV2
CDR3 protein: CASRMGRANEKLFF; CDR3 DNA: TGTGCCAGCCGAATGGGACGGGCTAATGAAAAACTGTTTTTT; clone size: .; J gene: TRBJ1-4; D gene: .; V gene: TRBV2
CDR3 protein: CASSELINEQFF; CDR3 DNA: TGTGCCAGCAGTGAATTGATCAATGAGCAGTTCTTC; clone size: .; J gene: TRBJ2-1; D gene: .; V gene: TRBV25-1
CDR3 protein: CASSQGGLAGDNEQFF; CDR3 DNA: TGCGCCAGCAGCCAAGGGGGACTAGCGGGGGACAATGAGCAGTTCTTC; clone size: .; J gene: TRBJ2-1; D gene: TRBD2; V gene: TRBV4-1
CDR3 protein: CASSGGAYGYTF; CDR3 DNA: TGTGCCAGCAGCGGCGGTGCTTATGGCTACACCTTC; clone size: .; J gene: TRBJ1-2; D gene: .; V gene: TRBV5-6
CDR3 protein: CASREPTGTGELFF; CDR3 DNA: TGTGCCAGCAGGGAGCCGACGGGCACCGGGGAGCTGTTTTTT; clone size: .; J gene: TRBJ2-2; D gene: .; V gene: TRBV7-9
CDR3 protein: CASLGGQGNTGELFF; CDR3 DNA: TGTGCCAGCCTAGGGGGACAGGGCAACACCGGGGAGCTGTTTTTT; clone size: .; J gene: TRBJ2-2; D gene: TRBD1; V gene: TRBV2
CDR3 protein: CASSLLKGNTEAFF; CDR3 DNA: TGCGCCAGCAGCTTGCTCAAGGGGAACACTGAAGCTTTCTTT; clone size: .; J gene: TRBJ1-1; D gene: .; V gene: TRBV5-1
CDR3 protein: CASSSGLVGETQYF; CDR3 DNA: TGTGCCAGCAGTTCGGGCCTGGTGGGGGAGACCCAGTACTTC; clone size: few; J gene: TRBJ2-5; D gene: .; V gene: TRBV27
CDR3 protein: CASSESAASPEAFF; CDR3 DNA: TGTGCCAGCAGTGAATCGGCAGCCTCCCCTGAAGCTTTCTTT; clone size: .; J gene: TRBJ1-1; D gene: .; V gene: TRBV6-1
CDR3 protein: CASSIDRVGTEAFF; CDR3 DNA: TGTGCCAGTAGTATAGACAGGGTGGGGACTGAAGCTTTCTTT; clone size: .; J gene: TRBJ1-1; D gene: .; V gene: TRBV19
CDR3 protein: CASSHYRDGWGLNEQYF; CDR3 DNA: TGCGCCAGCAGCCATTACAGGGACGGCTGGGGGCTTAACGAGCAGTACTTC; clone size: .; J gene: TRBJ2-7; D gene: .; V gene: TRBV4-3
CDR3 protein: CASSQGGFSSTDTQYF; CDR3 DNA: TGCGCCAGCAGCCAAGGAGGCTTTTCTAGCACAGATACGCAGTATTTT; clone size: .; J gene: TRBJ2-3; D gene: .; V gene: TRBV4-3
CDR3 protein: CASSLTGFGELFF; CDR3 DNA: TGTGCCAGCAGTTTAACGGGGTTCGGGGAGCTGTTTTTT; clone size: .; J gene: TRBJ2-2; D gene: .; V gene: TRBV27
CDR3 protein: CASSLAEGPRRGYTF; CDR3 DNA: TGTGCCAGCAGCTTGGCCGAGGGACCGCGTCGGGGCTACACCTTC; clone size: .; J gene: TRBJ1-2; D gene: .; V gene: TRBV5-6
CDR3 protein: CASSPGPEAYPTYEQYF; CDR3 DNA: TGTGCCAGCAGCCCTGGGCCAGAAGCCTATCCCACCTACGAGCAGTACTTC; clone size: once; J gene: TRBJ2-7; D gene: .; V gene: TRBV28
CDR3 protein: CASSPWTGGSGNTIYF; CDR3 DNA: TGCGCCAGCAGCCCCTGGACAGGGGGCTCTGGAAACACCATATATTTT; clone size: .; J gene: TRBJ1-3; D gene: TRBD1; V gene: TRBV4-1
CDR3 protein: CASSLAAGEGDTQYF; CDR3 DNA: TGTGCCAGCAGCTTGGCGGCAGGCGAGGGAGATACGCAGTATTTT; clone size: .; J gene: TRBJ2-3; D gene: .; V gene: TRBV5-4
CDR3 protein: CASSSTKDRGKVNTEAFF; CDR3 DNA: TGTGCCAGCAGCTCAACAAAAGACAGGGGTAAAGTGAACACTGAAGCTTTCTTT; clone size: .; J gene: TRBJ1-1; D gene: TRBD1; V gene: TRBV7-9
CDR3 protein: CASSPGTDYTEAFF; CDR3 DNA: TGTGCCAGCAGTCCAGGGACAGACTACACTGAAGCTTTCTTT; clone size: .; J gene: TRBJ1-1; D gene: TRBD1; V gene: TRBV27
CDR3 protein: CASSSWTGFGTEAFF; CDR3 DNA: TGTGCCAGCAGTTCTTGGACAGGGTTTGGAACTGAAGCTTTCTTT; clone size: .; J gene: TRBJ1-1; D gene: TRBD1; V gene: TRBV6-6
CDR3 protein: CASSIAGLANNEQFF; CDR3 DNA: TGTGCCAGTAGTATAGCGGGACTAGCGAACAATGAGCAGTTCTTC; clone size: .; J gene: TRBJ2-1; D gene: TRBD2; V gene: TRBV19
CDR3 protein: CASSSTASGDTQYF; CDR3 DNA: TGTGCCAGCAGCTCGACCGCTTCCGGGGATACGCAGTATTTT; clone size: .; J gene: TRBJ2-3; D gene: .; V gene: TRBV7-9
CDR3 protein: CASSLAGQGAGGNTEAFF; CDR3 DNA: TGCGCCAGCAGCTTGGCGGGACAGGGGGCCGGGGGTAACACTGAAGCTTTCTTT; clone size: .; J gene: TRBJ1-1; D gene: TRBD1; V gene: TRBV5-1
CDR3 protein: CASSQEGQGQETQYF; CDR3 DNA: TGTGCCAGCAGCCAAGAGGGGCAAGGCCAAGAGACCCAGTACTTC; clone size: .; J gene: TRBJ2-5; D gene: .; V gene: TRBV14
CDR3 protein: CASSDQYRGKAFF; CDR3 DNA: TGTGCCAGCAGCGATCAGTACAGAGGGAAGGCTTTCTTT; clone size: once; J gene: TRBJ1-1; D gene: .; V gene: TRBV7-9
CDR3 protein: CASSLRLGGRSYEQYF; CDR3 DNA: TGTGCCAGCAGCCTTCGCCTAGGAGGGCGGTCCTACGAGCAGTACTTC; clone size: once; J gene: TRBJ2-7; D gene: .; V gene: TRBV13
CDR3 protein: CASSPSHGSSYEQYF; CDR3 DNA: TGTGCCAGCAGTCCCTCGCACGGGAGCTCCTACGAGCAGTACTTC; clone size: .; J gene: TRBJ2-7; D gene: .; V gene: TRBV6-6
CDR3 protein: CASEGLQAYGYTF; CDR3 DNA: TGTGCCAGCGAGGGACTCCAAGCGTATGGCTACACCTTC; clone size: .; J gene: TRBJ1-2; D gene: .; V gene: TRBV11-2
CDR3 protein: CASSTTTVNYGYTF; CDR3 DNA: TGCGCCAGCAGCACGACGACAGTTAACTATGGCTACACCTTC; clone size: .; J gene: TRBJ1-2; D gene: .; V gene: TRBV5-1
CDR3 protein: CSVVDWDGTGELFF; CDR3 DNA: TGCAGCGTTGTAGATTGGGACGGCACCGGGGAGCTGTTTTTT; clone size: .; J gene: TRBJ2-2; D gene: .; V gene: TRBV29-1
CDR3 protein: CASSSIRDLYEQYF; CDR3 DNA: TGTGCCAGCAGTTCTATCCGGGATTTATACGAGCAGTACTTC; clone size: .; J gene: TRBJ2-7; D gene: .; V gene: TRBV6-6
CDR3 protein: CASSQDWGGSRSYEQYF; CDR3 DNA: TGCGCCAGCAGCCAAGATTGGGGCGGGAGCCGCTCCTACGAGCAGTACTTC; clone size: .; J gene: TRBJ2-7; D gene: TRBD2; V gene: TRBV4-3
CDR3 protein: CAGPGRGGNQPQHF; CDR3 DNA: TGTGCTGGCCCAGGGAGGGGGGGCAATCAGCCCCAGCATTTT; clone size: .; J gene: TRBJ1-5; D gene: .; V gene: TRBV12-5
CDR3 protein: CASSLDLLAAEQYF; CDR3 DNA: TGCGCCAGCAGTCTCGACCTTCTAGCGGCCGAGCAGTACTTC; clone size: once; J gene: TRBJ2-7; D gene: TRBD2; V gene: TRBV4-1
CDR3 protein: CASSLGDGSYEQYF; CDR3 DNA: TGTGCCAGCAGCTTGGGCGACGGCTCCTACGAGCAGTACTTC; clone size: .; J gene: TRBJ2-7; D gene: .; V gene: TRBV5-6
CDR3 protein: CASSLLGNSYEQYF; CDR3 DNA: TGTGCCAGCAGTTTATTAGGGAACTCCTACGAGCAGTACTTC; clone size: few; J gene: TRBJ2-7; D gene: .; V gene: TRBV27
CDR3 protein: CASSGTSGRRPYEQYF; CDR3 DNA: TGTGCCAGCAGCGGGACCTCGGGAAGGCGGCCCTACGAGCAGTACTTC; clone size: .; J gene: TRBJ2-7; D gene: .; V gene: TRBV7-9
CDR3 protein: CASSQEDSSYEQYF; CDR3 DNA: TGCGCCAGCAGCCAAGAAGACAGCTCCTACGAGCAGTACTTC; clone size: .; J gene: TRBJ2-7; D gene: .; V gene: TRBV4-3
CDR3 protein: CASSSPFDQETQYF; CDR3 DNA: TGTGCCAGCAGTTCCCCTTTTGATCAAGAGACCCAGTACTTC; clone size: .; J gene: TRBJ2-5; D gene: .; V gene: TRBV6-5
CDR3 protein: CASSEPGYTDTQYF; CDR3 DNA: TGTGCCAGCAGCGAACCAGGGTACACAGATACGCAGTATTTT; clone size: .; J gene: TRBJ2-3; D gene: .; V gene: TRBV5-6
CDR3 protein: CASSAASTGTWEQYF; CDR3 DNA: TGTGCCAGCAGCGCAGCTTCTACAGGGACCTGGGAGCAGTACTTC; clone size: .; J gene: TRBJ2-7; D gene: .; V gene: TRBV7-8
CDR3 protein: CATSQYGVRMYEDTGELFF; CDR3 DNA: TGTGCCACCAGCCAGTATGGGGTCAGGATGTACGAGGACACCGGGGAGCTGTTTTTT; clone size: .; J gene: TRBJ2-2; D gene: .; V gene: TRBV15
CDR3 protein: CASSIVGAGTYEQYF; CDR3 DNA: TGTGCCAGCAGCATTGTGGGGGCGGGAACCTACGAGCAGTACTTC; clone size: .; J gene: TRBJ2-7; D gene: .; V gene: TRBV5-5
CDR3 protein: CASSPRRGDYNEQFF; CDR3 DNA: TGTGCCAGCTCACCACGCAGGGGAGATTACAATGAGCAGTTCTTC; clone size: .; J gene: TRBJ2-1; D gene: .; V gene: TRBV18
CDR3 protein: CASSYRSAAYEQYF; CDR3 DNA: TGTGCCAGCAGTTACCGTTCTGCCGCCTACGAGCAGTACTTC; clone size: .; J gene: TRBJ2-7; D gene: .; V gene: TRBV6-5
CDR3 protein: CASSIVQGYEQYF; CDR3 DNA: TGTGCCAGTAGTATAGTCCAGGGCTACGAGCAGTACTTC; clone size: .; J gene: TRBJ2-7; D gene: .; V gene: TRBV19
CDR3 protein: CASSFYREGNQPQHF; CDR3 DNA: TGTGCCAGCAGTTTCTACCGCGAGGGCAATCAGCCCCAGCATTTT; clone size: .; J gene: TRBJ1-5; D gene: .; V gene: TRBV28
CDR3 protein: CASSIGFLGAYEQYF; CDR3 DNA: TGTGCCAGTAGTATAGGATTCCTTGGCGCCTACGAGCAGTACTTC; clone size: .; J gene: TRBJ2-7; D gene: .; V gene: TRBV19
CDR3 protein: CASSLDSSGRFYEQFF; CDR3 DNA: TGTGCCAGCAGCTTGGATTCTAGCGGGAGGTTCTATGAGCAGTTCTTC; clone size: .; J gene: TRBJ2-1; D gene: TRBD2; V gene: TRBV5-6
CDR3 protein: CASSQGLAGGPAPGELFF; CDR3 DNA: TGCGCCAGCAGCCAAGGACTAGCGGGAGGCCCTGCGCCCGGGGAGCTGTTTTTT; clone size: .; J gene: TRBJ2-2; D gene: TRBD2; V gene: TRBV4-3
CDR3 protein: CSVERGGVEQFF; CDR3 DNA: TGCAGCGTTGAAAGGGGTGGGGTAGAGCAGTTCTTC; clone size: once; J gene: TRBJ2-1; D gene: .; V gene: TRBV29-1
CDR3 protein: CASSYTAGEQYF; CDR3 DNA: TGTGCCAGCAGTTATACTGCTGGGGAGCAGTACTTC; clone size: .; J gene: TRBJ2-7; D gene: .; V gene: TRBV6-5
CDR3 protein: CASSPTGEEQYF; CDR3 DNA: TGTGCCAGCAGCCCTACAGGAGAAGAGCAGTACTTC; clone size: .; J gene: TRBJ2-7; D gene: .; V gene: TRBV7-9
CDR3 protein: CASSQGLDNSYEQYF; CDR3 DNA: TGTGCCAGCAGCCAAGGTCTCGACAACTCCTACGAGCAGTACTTC; clone size: .; J gene: TRBJ2-7; D gene: .; V gene: TRBV4-2